This T cell receptor beta chain was sequenced for a study of cytomegalovirus exposure and HLA in healthy donors. Study findings and constraints: Earlier analysis found most TCR beta V segments productive about 87% or about 30% of the time.

The primer mix had 60 Vbeta and 13 Jbeta primers. The data were produced by immunoSEQ multiplex PCR, yet TCRdb's version contains in-frame clones alone and is incomplete. The sample includes over 100,000 clones, roughly 83% of them seen just once. On this clone: Its matching antigen is unknown.

This CDR3 comprises 17 residues. Looked up from germline, CDR1 is SGHTA and CDR2 is FQGNSA. V lost 6 bases and J lost 0; bases outside the gene matches: 8. This TCR came from a man aged 40-49 years in good health and CMV-seronegative. Sequenced material: PBMCs. This sequence joins TRBV7-2 and TRBJ2-7; 13 bases fit TRBD2. CDR3 DNA: TGTGCCAGCAGACTAGCCGGACTAGCGGGGGTCTCCTACGAGCAGTACTTC. It codes for CASRLAGLAGVSYEQYF. The entire variable domain, with the rest obtained from reference TRBV7-2 and TRBJ2-7, is as follows: GAGVSQSPSNKVTEKGKDVELRCDPISGHTALYWYRQSLGQGLEFLIYFQGNSAPDKSGLPSDRFSAERTGGSVSTLTIQRTQQEDSAVYLCASRLAGLAGVSYEQYFGPGTRLTVT.